The present T cell receptor beta chain was sequenced within a study of tumor and adjacent non-tumor tissue in lung cancer. Across the whole study: Histology: about a dozen adenocarcinoma, a couple of squamous cell carcinoma, 1 small cell lung cancer.

TCRbeta libraries were built with three rounds of nested PCR, modified from ARM-PCR. Using its own MiXCR run on the multiplex PCR reads, TCRdb lists one record per CDR3 protein. The top ten hold 13% of the sample, which has 65,000 to 90,000 distinct CDR3 sequences, around 85% seen once. The template was RNA from unsorted bulk tissue. Between August and November 2014, newly diagnosed, chemotherapy-naive lung cancer patients underwent thoracic surgery in China. CDR1 WSHSY and CDR2 SAAADI come from the germline V gene. CDR3 length equals 16 residues. Comment on this clonotype: The junction does not match germline at one end; this may be a read error.

This TCR derives from a woman aged 45 to 65 with non-small cell lung cancer. This sequence joins TRBV10-2 and TRBJ2-1, with D possibly matching TRBD2 (5 bases). The sequencing input was lung tumor tissue. The CDR3 DNA follows: TGCGCCAGCAGTGAGTCGGTCTCGGGGTTTGGCAGTGAGCCGTTCTTC. It encodes CASSESVSGFGSEPFF.